This T cell receptor beta chain was identified during a study of blood T cell repertoires in COVID-19. Study at large: Specimens from acute and convalescent COVID-19 originated in the United States, Italy and Spain. PBMCs, B-cell-depleted T cells, or T cells provided the cDNA or gDNA that made up the material.

Germline CDR1 is SGHAT and CDR2 is FQNNGV. V shed 5 bases and J shed 10 bases, with 21 bases lying between them. This CDR3 is 16 amino acids long. In the original workflow: Amplification with reference gene primers provided the estimates of nucleated cell counts. Sequenced by immunoSEQ multiplex PCR; TCRdb stores in-frame clones only, minus some. V, J and clone size are those of that table, while D and trimming were read from the DNA. The sample yields about 66,000 clones, approximately 86% seen once. The gene calls are TRBV11-2 and TRBJ1-6, with D possibly TRBD1 on 6 matching bases. Sequenced: peripheral blood. This TCR was sampled from a man between 60 and 75 years old with acute or convalescent COVID-19. Here the CDR3 reads CASSALQGRGRSPLHF. The CDR3 DNA sequence: TGTGCCAGCAGCGCACTACAGGGACGTGGAAGATCACCCCTCCACTTT.